This TCR beta chain was obtained from a study of T cell repertoires in cytomegalovirus infection. Turning to the study itself: Through public TCR beta signatures, both CMV infection and matching HLA type were indicated. Findings and limits, study-wide: In two of eight donors, the top clonotype was HLA-C-restricted CMV-specific.

CDR1 and CDR2 from the germline V gene are MNHNS and SASEGT. CDR3 length: 15 amino acids. Trimming removed 5 bases at V and 1 base at J, with 14 bases between. TCRdb called the reads again in MiXCR, with one record for every CDR3 protein. Of fewer than 250,000 distinct CDR3 sequences detected, 12% appear once; the ten largest clones hold 1.5% to 2%. Concerning this clonotype: The antigen is not known.

The source of this sequence is a human donor in good health (CMV status not recorded). Some clones in this sample may be carry-over from other donors' samples. Input material: PBMCs. The V call is TRBV6-1, the J call TRBJ1-2; TRBD1 might be the D (6 bases). CDR3 in amino acids: CASSLAGGDNYGYTF. As DNA, the CDR3 is TGTGCCAGCAGTCTCGCCGGGGGCGATAACTATGGCTACACCTTC.